These 24 T cell receptor beta chains originate from one sample sequenced in a study of OX40 agonist ivuxolimab in advanced cancers. Profiled with immunoSEQ multiplex PCR; TCRdb holds only in-frame clones, not every one. Of some 150,000 clones listed, roughly 91% were seen once; the top ten hold approximately 0.99%. The specimen comprised CD4+ or CD8+ T cells sorted from blood, sampled in a trial of the OX40 agonist ivuxolimab. The receptors originated from an adult with an advanced solid tumor such as melanoma, head and neck, liver or kidney cancer.

This clone was observed a single time. The chain has TRBV11-1 and TRBJ2-5; TRBD1 agrees at 8 bases. This CDR3 contains 15 residues. CDR1 is SGHAT, CDR2 FQDESV, per germline (reference sequence). Trimming took 6 bases from V and 5 from J; bases not matched to a gene: 11. The CDR3, as DNA: TGTGCCAGCAGTCGAACGTCAGGGGGCGCGGAGACCCAGTACTTC. Translation: CASSRTSGGAETQYF.

The V gene is TRBV28, the J gene TRBJ1-5; possible D gene TRBD1, 5 bases. Germline V CDR1 and CDR2: MDHEN, SYDVKM. With 5 bases removed from V and 2 bases from J, the gap between germline ends came to 13 bases. CDR3 length: 15 residues. This CDR3 reads CASSPGRGGNQPQHF. The CDR3 DNA sequence: TGTGCCAGCAGTCCAGGGAGAGGGGGCAATCAGCCCCAGCATTTT.

The J gene is TRBJ2-2, the V gene TRBV7-2; D is possibly TRBD1 or TRBD2 (5 bases each). The CDR3 is 15 amino acids. The germline gives CDR1 SGHTA, CDR2 FQGNSA. Trimming pared 4 bases from V and 1 base from J, leaving 10 bases between. This CDR3 is CASSSQDWNTGELFF. In nucleotides, the CDR3 is TGTGCCAGCAGCTCACAGGACTGGAACACCGGGGAGCTGTTTTTT.

This chain joins TRBV6-6 and TRBJ1-1; no reliable D call. From germline, CDR1 is MNHNY and CDR2 SVGAGI (reference sequence). The CDR3 totals 14 residues. V lost 2 bases to trimming and J lost 1 base, with 8 bases between them. The CDR3 nucleotides read TGTGCCAGCAGTTACGAAGCGGGGAACACTGAAGCTTTCTTT. The encoded protein is CASSYEAGNTEAFF.

This sequence joins TRBV11-2 and TRBJ1-2; no reliable D call. The germline V gene encodes CDR1 SGHAT and CDR2 FQNNGV. The CDR3 runs 14 residues. V gave up 5 bases and J gave up 5 bases, with 15 bases separating them. DNA for the CDR3: TGTGCCAGCAGCCTTACGGAGGCTCTTTATGGCTACACCTTC. It encodes CASSLTEALYGYTF.

The chain recombines TRBV7-2 with TRBJ1-4, with D perhaps matching TRBD1 (5 bases). Germline CDR1 SGHTA, CDR2 FQGNSA. The CDR3 is 16 residues long. The V and J ends lost 1 base and 7 bases respectively, with 16 bases between them. CDR3 coding DNA: TGTGCCAGCAGCTTAGGGGCGCCGGGGCTCCGTGAAAAACTGTTTTTT. Its translation: CASSLGAPGLREKLFF.

V is TRBV6-1 and J is TRBJ2-7; D remains ambiguous. The CDR3 consists of 10 residues. Germline CDR1 reads MNHNS; CDR2 reads SASEGT. V was shortened by 8 bases and J by 4 bases, with 6 bases between the two germline ends. CDR3 nucleotide sequence: TGTGCCAGCGGGGATTACGAGCAGTACTTC. This gives the protein CASGDYEQYF.

The rearrangement joins TRBV7-2 to TRBJ2-3, with D possibly being TRBD2 (6 bases). This CDR3 comprises 15 residues. V lost 5 bases, J lost 0 bases, and 12 bases lay in between. Germline V gene data show CDR1 as SGHTA and CDR2 as FQGNSA. CDR3 amino acids: CASSRVRGSTDTQYF. DNA for the CDR3: TGTGCCAGCAGCCGGGTACGGGGGAGCACAGATACGCAGTATTTT.

The rearrangement joins TRBV5-4 to TRBJ2-7, with 7 bases matching TRBD1. Germline CDR1 reads SGHNT; CDR2 reads YYREEE (reference sequence). The V gene end was trimmed by 0 bases and the J gene end by 2 bases; junction bases not matched to a gene: 5. The CDR3 has 15 residues. The CDR3 here is CASSLAGTATYEQYF. The CDR3 DNA follows: TGTGCCAGCAGCTTGGCCGGGACAGCCACCTACGAGCAGTACTTC.

The rearrangement joins TRBV11-3 to TRBJ1-2, with D hard to call. Trimming cost V 5 bases and J 4 bases, with 11 bases left between them. CDR1 is SGHNT and CDR2 is YENEEA in the germline V gene. CDR3 length equals 13 residues. The CDR3 region is CASSPVGIYGYTF. The CDR3 region has the DNA TGTGCCAGCAGCCCAGTAGGGATCTATGGCTACACCTTC. Supplemented by reference TRBV11-3 and TRBJ1-2, the full variable domain reads EAGVVQSPRYKIIEKKQPVAFWCNPISGHNTLYWYLQNLGQGPELLIRYENEEAVDDSQLPKDRFSAERLKGVDSTLKIQPAELGDSAVYLCASSPVGIYGYTFGSGTRLTVV.

The chain joins TRBV28 to TRBJ1-2; the D gene is possibly TRBD1 (5 bases). CDR1 and CDR2 (germline): MDHEN, SYDVKM. The CDR3 is made up of 13 amino acids. The CDR3 loop reads CAGGTRALSGYTF. Written as DNA, the CDR3 is TGTGCGGGGGGGACGAGGGCACTGAGTGGCTACACCTTC.

The chain recombines TRBV4-2 with TRBJ2-5; TRBD2 matches at 14 bases. CDR1 LGHNA and CDR2 YNFKEQ come from the germline V gene. This CDR3 comprises 16 residues. V lost 5 bases to trimming and J lost 1 base; unmatched junction nucleotides: 3. Here the CDR3 reads CASSGTSGRSQETQYF. The CDR3 bases are TGTGCCAGCAGCGGGACTAGCGGGAGATCCCAAGAGACCCAGTACTTC.

The chain links TRBV5-6 to TRBJ2-1; the match to TRBD2 covers 14 bases. CDR3 length: 16 residues. Germline values: CDR1 SGHDT, CDR2 YYEEEE. After removal of 1 base from V and 8 bases from J, the junction contained 5 bases not matched to a gene. CDR3 in DNA: TGTGCCAGCAGCTTGTACCCGGGACTAGCGGGGGATGAGCAGTTCTTC. It encodes CASSLYPGLAGDEQFF.

The genes are TRBV4-3 and TRBJ2-6; no reliable D call. Germline V gene data show CDR1 as LGHNA and CDR2 as YSLEER. The V end lost 0 bases, the J end lost 0 bases, and 12 bases lay between the germline ends. This CDR3 has 18 amino acids. The CDR3 sequence is CASSQDLGILSGANVLTF. DNA of the CDR3: TGCGCCAGCAGCCAAGATCTGGGCATCCTCTCTGGGGCCAACGTCCTGACTTTC.

The gene calls are TRBV7-2 and TRBJ1-6, with D maybe TRBD1 (6 bases). V was shortened by 7 bases and J by 7 bases, with 8 bases between the two germline ends. There are 12 residues in the CDR3. From germline, CDR1 is SGHTA and CDR2 FQGNSA. CDR3 protein: CASTGQNSPLHF. CDR3 sequence (DNA): TGTGCCAGCACCGGACAGAATTCACCCCTCCACTTT.

This chain joins TRBV6-5 and TRBJ1-6; 11 nucleotides align to TRBD1. Germline V gene data show CDR1 as MNHEY and CDR2 as SVGAGI. V lost 2 bases and J lost 9; bases outside the gene matches: 6. This CDR3 region has 16 residues. CDR3 coding DNA: TGTGCCAGCAGTTACCAATCCGGGACAGGGGGTTCACCCCTCCACTTT. Residues: CASSYQSGTGGSPLHF.

The V and J genes are TRBV6-1 and TRBJ1-3, with D unclear. The germline V gene encodes CDR1 MNHNS and CDR2 SASEGT. The CDR3 is 15 amino acids. V shed 0 bases and J shed 2 bases, with 8 bases lying between them. The CDR3 spells CASSEAGRTGNTIYF. CDR3 sequence (DNA): TGTGCCAGCAGTGAAGCAGGGCGTACTGGAAACACCATATATTTT.

This clone was observed a handful of times. This chain uses TRBV4-3 with TRBJ1-1, with D hard to call. The CDR3 runs 13 residues. CDR1 and CDR2 (germline): LGHNA, YSLEER. The germline V and J ends were trimmed by 4 bases and 2 bases, with 8 bases remaining between them. The CDR3 sequence is CASSLLVNTEAFF. In DNA form, the CDR3 reads TGCGCCAGCAGCCTTTTGGTTAACACTGAAGCTTTCTTT.

The chain combines TRBV5-4 with TRBJ2-3, with D perhaps matching TRBD1 (5 bases). The CDR3 is 15 amino acids. Germline loops: CDR1 SGHNT, CDR2 YYREEE (reference sequence). V shed 2 bases and J shed 2 bases, with 12 bases lying between them. The CDR3 region is CASSFGRVTTDTQYF. CDR3 nucleotide sequence: TGTGCCAGCAGCTTCGGCAGGGTAACCACAGATACGCAGTATTTT.

A single count supports this clone. V gene TRBV7-2 combines with J gene TRBJ2-2; the match to TRBD1 covers 7 bases. Losses at the gene ends were 4 bases for V and 2 bases for J; bases not matched to a gene: 1. The CDR3 length is 14 residues. Germline CDR1 and CDR2: SGHTA and FQGNSA. This chain's CDR3 is CASSWDRNTGELFF. The CDR3 region has the DNA TGTGCCAGCAGCTGGGACAGAAACACCGGGGAGCTGTTTTTT.

The chain combines TRBV29-1 with TRBJ2-3, with no clear D. CDR1 and CDR2 (germline): SQVTM, ANQGSEA. The CDR3 has 12 amino acids. V lost 4 bases and J lost 3, with 8 bases in between. This chain's CDR3 is CSVGVETDTQYF. DNA of the CDR3: TGCAGCGTTGGGGTGGAGACAGATACGCAGTATTTT.

J is TRBJ1-2 and V is TRBV18, with TRBD1 matching 10 bases. V lost 3 bases and J lost 1; bases outside the gene matches: 2. Germline V gene lookup returns CDR1 KGHSH and CDR2 LQKENI. The CDR3 loop spans 15 amino acids. The CDR3 spells CASSPGTGVNYGYTF. The CDR3 DNA reads TGTGCCAGCTCACCCGGGACAGGGGTTAACTATGGCTACACCTTC.

The genes are TRBV19 and TRBJ1-1; D not certain. This CDR3 has 13 residues. The V and J ends lost 7 bases and 4 bases respectively, with 13 bases between them. Germline V CDR1 and CDR2: LNHDA, SQIVND (reference sequence). The CDR3 reads CASTWEGVTEAFF. CDR3 nucleotides: TGTGCCAGTACCTGGGAAGGTGTCACTGAAGCTTTCTTT.

The chain uses TRBV5-8 and TRBJ1-1, with D unclear. Germline V gene data show CDR1 as SGHTS and CDR2 as YDEGEE. V dropped 4 bases and J dropped 0 bases, with 10 bases sitting between them. This CDR3 has 14 residues. The CDR3, as DNA: TGTGCCAGCAGCCAAGACATCTTGAACACTGAAGCTTTCTTT. Translated: CASSQDILNTEAFF.